This TCR beta chain was obtained from a study of shared clonotypes between healthy human individuals. In the study overall: Each donor had three CD4 naive, three CD4 memory, two CD8 naive and one CD8 memory plate. Study results and caveats: At large depth, rarefaction still showed sorted-subset sequencing to be incomplete.

Naive CD8 cells were CD45RO-negative, positively selected for CCR7, excluding terminally differentiated effector memory CD45RA+ cells. In regard to this clone: As yet, its antigen is unknown. Other nucleotide sequences from this sample produce the same CDR3.

Per the original methods: ImmunoSEQ supplied junction-only sequences lacking quality scores, so filtering was different. Assay: immunoSEQ multiplex PCR; the TCRdb copy retains only in-frame clones and omits some. The V and J calls and the clone size are those of that table, but D and trimming were determined from the DNA. Here the sample spans some 2.1 million clones, about 95% being singletons. This receptor was obtained from a man in his late teens or twenties in good health. Specimen: naive CD8+ T cells sorted from blood.

As DNA, the CDR3 is TGCGCCAGCAGCCCCCGGGACAGGGCTCAAGAGACCCAGTACTTC. It codes for CASSPRDRAQETQYF. This sequence joins TRBV4-1 and TRBJ2-5; 9 bases line up with TRBD1. In germline, CDR1 is MGHRA, CDR2 YSYEKL. Trimming cost V 4 bases and J 2 bases; bases outside gene matches: 5. This CDR3 region has 15 residues.